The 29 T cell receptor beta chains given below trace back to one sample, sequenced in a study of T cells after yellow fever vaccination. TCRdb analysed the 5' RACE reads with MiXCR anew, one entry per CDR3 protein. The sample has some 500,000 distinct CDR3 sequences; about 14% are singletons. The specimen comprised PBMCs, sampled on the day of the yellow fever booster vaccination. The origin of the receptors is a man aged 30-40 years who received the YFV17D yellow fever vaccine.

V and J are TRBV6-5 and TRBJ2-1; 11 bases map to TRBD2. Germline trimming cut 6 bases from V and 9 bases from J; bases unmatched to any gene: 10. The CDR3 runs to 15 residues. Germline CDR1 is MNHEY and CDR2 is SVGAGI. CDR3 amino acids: CASRKLAGDYSEQFF. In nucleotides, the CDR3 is TGTGCCAGCAGAAAACTAGCGGGAGATTATAGTGAGCAGTTCTTC.

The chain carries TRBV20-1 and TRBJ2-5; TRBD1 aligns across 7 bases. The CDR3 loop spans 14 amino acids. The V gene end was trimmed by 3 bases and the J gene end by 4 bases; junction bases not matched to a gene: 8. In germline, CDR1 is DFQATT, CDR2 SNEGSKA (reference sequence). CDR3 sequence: CSASAGGRGETQYF. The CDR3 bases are TGCAGTGCTAGTGCAGGGGGTCGGGGAGAGACCCAGTACTTC.

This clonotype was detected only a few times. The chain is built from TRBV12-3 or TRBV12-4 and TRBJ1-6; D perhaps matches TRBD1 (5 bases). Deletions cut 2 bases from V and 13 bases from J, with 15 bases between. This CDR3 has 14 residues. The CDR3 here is CASSLPGRVAPLHF. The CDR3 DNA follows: TGTGCCAGCAGTTTACCCGGCAGGGTGGCGCCCCTCCACTTT.

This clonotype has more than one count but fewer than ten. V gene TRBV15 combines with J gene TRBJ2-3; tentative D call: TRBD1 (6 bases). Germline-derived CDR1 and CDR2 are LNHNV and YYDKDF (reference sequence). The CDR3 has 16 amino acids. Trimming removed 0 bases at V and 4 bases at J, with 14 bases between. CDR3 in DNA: TGTGCCACCAGCAGAGAGGAGGTCAGGGGCTCAGATACGCAGTATTTT. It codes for CATSREEVRGSDTQYF.

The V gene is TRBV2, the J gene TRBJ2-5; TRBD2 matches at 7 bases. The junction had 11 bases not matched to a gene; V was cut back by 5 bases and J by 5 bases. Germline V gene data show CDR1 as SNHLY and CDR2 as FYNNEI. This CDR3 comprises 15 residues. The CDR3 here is CASSRLALKGETQYF. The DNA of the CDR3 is TGTGCCAGCAGTAGACTAGCACTAAAGGGGGAGACCCAGTACTTC.

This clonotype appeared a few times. DNA of the CDR3: TGTGCCAGCAGCTTTCAAGGGTTCCTCAGCGAGCAGTACTTC. Protein sequence: CASSFQGFLSEQYF. The rearrangement uses TRBV7-9 and TRBJ2-7; the D is unclear. Germline assignment: CDR1 SEHNR and CDR2 FQNEAQ (reference sequence). Trimming stripped 3 bases from V and 6 bases from J, with 15 bases between. This CDR3 is built from 14 residues.

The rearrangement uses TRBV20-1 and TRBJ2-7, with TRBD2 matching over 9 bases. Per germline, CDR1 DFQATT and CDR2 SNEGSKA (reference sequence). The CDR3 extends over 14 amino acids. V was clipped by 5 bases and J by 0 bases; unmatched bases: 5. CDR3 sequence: CSASSGVHSYEQYF. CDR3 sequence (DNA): TGCAGTGCTTCTAGCGGGGTTCACTCCTACGAGCAGTACTTC.

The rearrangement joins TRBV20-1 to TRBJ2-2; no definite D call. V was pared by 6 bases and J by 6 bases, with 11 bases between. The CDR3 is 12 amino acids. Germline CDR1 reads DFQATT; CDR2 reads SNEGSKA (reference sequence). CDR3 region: CSAHDGPGELFF. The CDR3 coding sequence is TGCAGTGCCCACGACGGGCCCGGGGAGCTGTTTTTT.

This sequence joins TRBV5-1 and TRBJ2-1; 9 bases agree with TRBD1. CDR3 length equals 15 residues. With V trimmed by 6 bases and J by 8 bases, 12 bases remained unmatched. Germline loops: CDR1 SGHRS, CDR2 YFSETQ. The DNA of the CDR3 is TGCGCCAGCAATACGGGACAGGGCCTGGGGGATGAGCAGTTCTTC. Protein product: CASNTGQGLGDEQFF.

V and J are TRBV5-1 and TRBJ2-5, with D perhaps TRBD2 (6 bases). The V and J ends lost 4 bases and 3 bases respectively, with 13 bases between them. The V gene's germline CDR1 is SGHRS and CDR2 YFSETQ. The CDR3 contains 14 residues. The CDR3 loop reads CASSPLPGEETQYF. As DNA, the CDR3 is TGCGCCAGCAGCCCCCTGCCGGGGGAAGAGACCCAGTACTTC.

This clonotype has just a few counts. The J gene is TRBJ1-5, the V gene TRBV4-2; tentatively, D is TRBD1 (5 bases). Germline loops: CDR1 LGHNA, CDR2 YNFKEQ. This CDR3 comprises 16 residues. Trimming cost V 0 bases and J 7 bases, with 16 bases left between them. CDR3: CASSQDPGQGLQPQHF. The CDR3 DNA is TGTGCCAGCAGCCAAGACCCGGGGCAAGGGCTACAGCCCCAGCATTTT.

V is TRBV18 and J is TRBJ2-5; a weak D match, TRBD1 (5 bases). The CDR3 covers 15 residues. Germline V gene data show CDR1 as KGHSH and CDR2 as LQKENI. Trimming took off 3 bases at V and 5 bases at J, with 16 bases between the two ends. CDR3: CASSPVGSPGETQYF. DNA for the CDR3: TGTGCCAGCTCACCCGTCGGCAGCCCAGGGGAGACCCAGTACTTC.

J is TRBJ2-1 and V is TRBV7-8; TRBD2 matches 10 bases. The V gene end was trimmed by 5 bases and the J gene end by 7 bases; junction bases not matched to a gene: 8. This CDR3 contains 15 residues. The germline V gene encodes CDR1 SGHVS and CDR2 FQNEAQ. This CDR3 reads CASSKTSGPYNEQFF. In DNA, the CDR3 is TGTGCCAGCAGCAAGACTAGCGGGCCTTATAATGAGCAGTTCTTC.

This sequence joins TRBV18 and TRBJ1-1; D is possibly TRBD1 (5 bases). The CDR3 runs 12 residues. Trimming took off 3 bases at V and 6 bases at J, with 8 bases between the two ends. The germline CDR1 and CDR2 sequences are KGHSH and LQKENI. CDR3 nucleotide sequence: TGTGCCAGCTCACCCAGGGACTCTGAAGCTTTCTTT. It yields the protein CASSPRDSEAFF.

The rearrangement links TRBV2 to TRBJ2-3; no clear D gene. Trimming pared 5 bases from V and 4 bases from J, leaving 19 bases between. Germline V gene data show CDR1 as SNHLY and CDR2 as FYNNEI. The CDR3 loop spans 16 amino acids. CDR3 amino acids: CASSPARGRWSDTQYF. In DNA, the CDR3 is TGTGCCAGCAGTCCGGCACGAGGAAGGTGGTCAGATACGCAGTATTTT.

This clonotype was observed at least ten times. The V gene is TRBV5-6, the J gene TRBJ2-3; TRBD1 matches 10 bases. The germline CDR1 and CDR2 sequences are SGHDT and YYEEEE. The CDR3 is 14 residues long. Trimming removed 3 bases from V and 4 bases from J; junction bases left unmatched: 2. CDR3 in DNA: TGTGCCAGCAGCTCGACAGGGGGCGCAGATACGCAGTATTTT. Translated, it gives CASSSTGGADTQYF.

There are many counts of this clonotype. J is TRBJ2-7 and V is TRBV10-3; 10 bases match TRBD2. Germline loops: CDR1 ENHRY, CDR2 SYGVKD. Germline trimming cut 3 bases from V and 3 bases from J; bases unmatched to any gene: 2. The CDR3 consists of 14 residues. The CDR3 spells CAISDTSGNYEQYF. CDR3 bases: TGTGCCATCAGTGATACTAGCGGGAACTACGAGCAGTACTTC.

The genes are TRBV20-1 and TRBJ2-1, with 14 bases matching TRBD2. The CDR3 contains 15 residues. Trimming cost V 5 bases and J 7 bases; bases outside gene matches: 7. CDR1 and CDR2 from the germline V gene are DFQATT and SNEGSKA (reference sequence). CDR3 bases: TGCAGTGCTCGACTAGCGGGAGGGATTGCAAATGAGCAGTTCTTC. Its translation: CSARLAGGIANEQFF.

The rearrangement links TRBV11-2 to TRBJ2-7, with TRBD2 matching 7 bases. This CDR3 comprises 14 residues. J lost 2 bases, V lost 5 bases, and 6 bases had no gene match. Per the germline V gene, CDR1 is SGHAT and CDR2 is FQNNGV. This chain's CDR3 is CASSPRGGPYEQYF. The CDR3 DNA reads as TGTGCCAGCAGCCCCCGCGGGGGACCCTACGAGCAGTACTTC.

CDR3 amino acids: CASSRPASATGAYEQYF. Here the CDR3 DNA reads TGTGCCAGCAGCCGACCGGCTAGCGCTACGGGGGCCTACGAGCAGTACTTC. The chain uses TRBV28 and TRBJ2-7, with D tentatively TRBD2 (6 bases). V was clipped by 6 bases and J by 2 bases, with 23 bases between them. CDR1 and CDR2 from the germline V gene are MDHEN and SYDVKM. The CDR3 spans 17 residues.

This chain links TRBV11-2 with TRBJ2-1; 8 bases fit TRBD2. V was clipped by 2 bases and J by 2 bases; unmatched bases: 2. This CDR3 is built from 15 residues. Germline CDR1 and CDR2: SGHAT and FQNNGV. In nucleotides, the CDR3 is TGTGCCAGCAGCTTACTTAGCGGGGCCTACAATGAGCAGTTCTTC. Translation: CASSLLSGAYNEQFF.

The CDR3 DNA follows: TGTGCCAGCAGCTTAGCCTTTTACGCGGAGACTAGCGGGAGTGTCCATGAGCAGTTCTTC. This gives the protein CASSLAFYAETSGSVHEQFF. The chain carries TRBV7-6 and TRBJ2-1, with 12 bases aligning to TRBD2. The length of the CDR3 is 20 residues. In germline, CDR1 is SGHVS, CDR2 FNYEAQ. Unmatched junction bases numbered 17, after V lost 0 bases and J lost 8 bases.

The CDR3 spells CASSLPGTENTEAFF. The CDR3 nucleotides read TGCGCCAGCAGCTTGCCCGGGACAGAGAACACTGAAGCTTTCTTT. The J gene is TRBJ1-1, the V gene TRBV5-1, with 7 bases that match TRBD1. The V segment lost 1 base and the J segment 1 base; nucleotides outside the gene matches: 4. Germline-derived CDR1 and CDR2 are SGHRS and YFSETQ. CDR3 size: 15 residues.

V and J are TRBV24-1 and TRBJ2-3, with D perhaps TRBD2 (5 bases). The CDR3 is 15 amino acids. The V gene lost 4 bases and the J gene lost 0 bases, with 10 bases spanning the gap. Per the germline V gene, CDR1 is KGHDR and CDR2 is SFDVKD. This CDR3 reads CATSESSSSTDTQYF. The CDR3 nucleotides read TGTGCCACCAGTGAGTCTAGCAGCAGCACAGATACGCAGTATTTT.

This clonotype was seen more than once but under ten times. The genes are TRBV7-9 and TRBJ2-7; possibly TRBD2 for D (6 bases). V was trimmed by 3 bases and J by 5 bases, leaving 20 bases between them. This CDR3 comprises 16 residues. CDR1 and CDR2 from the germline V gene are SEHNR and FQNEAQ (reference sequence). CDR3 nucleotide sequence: TGTGCCAGCAGCTTGATGGAATTCGGGGGTCTCGACGAGCAGTACTTC. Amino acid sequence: CASSLMEFGGLDEQYF. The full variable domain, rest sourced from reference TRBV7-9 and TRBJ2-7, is DTGVSQNPRHKITKRGQNVTFRCDPISEHNRLYWYRQTLGQGPEFLTYFQNEAQLEKSRLLSDRFSAERPKGSFSTLEIQRTEQGDSAMYLCASSLMEFGGLDEQYFGPGTRLTVT.

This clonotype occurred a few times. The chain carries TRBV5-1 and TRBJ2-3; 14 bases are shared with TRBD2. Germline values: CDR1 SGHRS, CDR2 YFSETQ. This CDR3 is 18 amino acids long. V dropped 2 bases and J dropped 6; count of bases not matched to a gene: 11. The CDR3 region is CASSFGLAGGRGGDTQYF. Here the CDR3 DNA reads TGCGCCAGCAGCTTTGGACTAGCGGGAGGTAGAGGGGGCGATACGCAGTATTTT.

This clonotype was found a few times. This CDR3 reads CASRGYQETQYF. CDR3 bases: TGTGCCAGCAGAGGTTATCAAGAGACCCAGTACTTC. The chain uses TRBV7-6 and TRBJ2-5, with D unresolved. The germline gives CDR1 SGHVS, CDR2 FNYEAQ. Trimming removed 6 bases at V and 2 bases at J, with 7 bases between. This CDR3 contains 12 residues. Looking up the rest from reference TRBV7-6 and TRBJ2-5 gives the full variable domain: GAGVSQSPRYKVTKRGQDVALRCDPISGHVSLYWYRQALGQGPEFLTYFNYEAQQDKSGLPNDRFSAERPEGSISTLTIQRTEQRDSAMYRCASRGYQETQYFGPGTRLLVL.

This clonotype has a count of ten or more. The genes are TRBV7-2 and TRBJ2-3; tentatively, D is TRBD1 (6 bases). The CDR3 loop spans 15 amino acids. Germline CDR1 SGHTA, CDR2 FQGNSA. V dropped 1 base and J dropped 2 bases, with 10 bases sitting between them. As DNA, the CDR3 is TGTGCCAGCAGCTTAGGAGGGGGAGCCACAGATACGCAGTATTTT. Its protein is CASSLGGGATDTQYF.

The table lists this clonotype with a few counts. CDR3 in amino acids: CASSQFAGQNVGETQYF. CDR3 nucleotides: TGTGCCAGCAGCCAATTCGCGGGACAAAATGTAGGAGAGACCCAGTACTTC. The chain carries TRBV14 and TRBJ2-5; D tentatively fits TRBD1 or TRBD2 (6 bases each). Germline V lookup: CDR1 SGHDN, CDR2 FVKESK. CDR3 length equals 17 residues. V shed 2 bases and J shed 4 bases, with 20 bases lying between them.